The present T cell receptor beta chain was sequenced within a study of OX40 agonist ivuxolimab in advanced cancers. CDR1 and CDR2 (germline): KGHSH, LQKENI. This CDR3 is 14 amino acids long. The V gene end was trimmed by 6 bases and the J gene end by 1 base; junction bases not matched to a gene: 3. Blood samples were obtained at baseline, cycle 4 day 1, and cycle 7 day 1. Assay: immunoSEQ multiplex PCR; the TCRdb copy retains only in-frame clones and omits some. Of approximately 98,000 clones in the sample, approximately 90% were seen once. The TCR was taken from an adult with an advanced solid tumor such as melanoma, head and neck, liver or kidney cancer. The source material was CD4+ or CD8+ T cells sorted from blood, sampled in a trial of the OX40 agonist ivuxolimab. The chain employs TRBV18 and TRBJ1-1; 9 bases are a match to TRBD1. This chain's CDR3 is CASSGTGTNTEAFF. The CDR3 nucleotides read TGTGCCAGCTCCGGGACAGGGACGAACACTGAAGCTTTCTTT.